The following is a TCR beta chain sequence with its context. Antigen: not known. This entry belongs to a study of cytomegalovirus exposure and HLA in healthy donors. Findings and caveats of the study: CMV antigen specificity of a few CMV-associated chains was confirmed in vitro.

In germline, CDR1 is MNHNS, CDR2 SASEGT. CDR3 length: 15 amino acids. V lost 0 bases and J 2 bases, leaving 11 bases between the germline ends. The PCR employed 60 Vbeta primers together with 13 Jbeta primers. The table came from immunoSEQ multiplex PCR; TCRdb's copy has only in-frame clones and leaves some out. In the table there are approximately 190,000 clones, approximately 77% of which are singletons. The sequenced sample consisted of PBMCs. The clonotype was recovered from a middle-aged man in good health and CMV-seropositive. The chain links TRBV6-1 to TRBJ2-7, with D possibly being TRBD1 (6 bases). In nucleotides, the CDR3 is TGTGCCAGCAGTGAAGCTGTGACAGGCACCTACGAGCAGTACTTC. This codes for CASSEAVTGTYEQYF.